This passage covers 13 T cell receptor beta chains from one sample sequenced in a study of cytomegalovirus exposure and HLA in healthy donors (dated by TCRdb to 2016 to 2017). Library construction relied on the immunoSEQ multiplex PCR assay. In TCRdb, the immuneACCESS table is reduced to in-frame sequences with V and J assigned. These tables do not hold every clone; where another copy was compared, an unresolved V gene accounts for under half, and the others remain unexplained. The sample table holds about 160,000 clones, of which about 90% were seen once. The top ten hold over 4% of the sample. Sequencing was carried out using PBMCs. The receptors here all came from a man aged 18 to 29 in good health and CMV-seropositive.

CDR3 region: CASSRGGGIQETQYF. CDR3 sequence (DNA): TGTGCCAGCAGCAGAGGGGGGGGGATTCAAGAGACCCAGTACTTC. The chain carries TRBV11-3 and TRBJ2-5, with a tentative D call TRBD2 (7 bases). V gave up 5 bases and J gave up 2 bases, with 15 bases separating them. CDR3 length: 15 amino acids. From germline, CDR1 is SGHNT and CDR2 YENEEA.

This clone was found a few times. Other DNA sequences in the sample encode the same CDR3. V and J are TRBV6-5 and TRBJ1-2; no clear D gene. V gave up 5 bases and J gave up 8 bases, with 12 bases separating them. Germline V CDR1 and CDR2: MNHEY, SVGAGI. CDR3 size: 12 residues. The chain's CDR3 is CASSRQGGGYTF. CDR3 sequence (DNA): TGTGCCAGCAGTAGACAAGGAGGCGGCTACACCTTC.

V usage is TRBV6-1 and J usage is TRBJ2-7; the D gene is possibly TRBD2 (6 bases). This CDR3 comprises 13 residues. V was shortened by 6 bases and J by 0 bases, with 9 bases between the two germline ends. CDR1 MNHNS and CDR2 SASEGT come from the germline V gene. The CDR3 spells CASRRDSSYEQYF. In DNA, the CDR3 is TGTGCCAGCAGGCGGGACTCCTCCTACGAGCAGTACTTC.

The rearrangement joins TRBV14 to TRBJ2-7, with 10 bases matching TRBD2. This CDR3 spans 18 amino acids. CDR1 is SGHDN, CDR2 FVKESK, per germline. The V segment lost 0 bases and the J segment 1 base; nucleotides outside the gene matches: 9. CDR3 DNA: TGTGCCAGCAGCCAAGATTCGGCTAGCGGGAGACGGTCCTACGAGCAGTACTTC. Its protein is CASSQDSASGRRSYEQYF.

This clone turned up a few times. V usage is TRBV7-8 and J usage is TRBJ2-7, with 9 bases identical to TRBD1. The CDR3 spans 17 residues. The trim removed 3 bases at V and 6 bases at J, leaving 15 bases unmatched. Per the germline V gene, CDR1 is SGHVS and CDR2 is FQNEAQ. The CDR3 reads CASSFMWTGQGLREQYF. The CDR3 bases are TGTGCCAGCAGCTTTATGTGGACGGGACAGGGTCTTCGCGAGCAGTACTTC.

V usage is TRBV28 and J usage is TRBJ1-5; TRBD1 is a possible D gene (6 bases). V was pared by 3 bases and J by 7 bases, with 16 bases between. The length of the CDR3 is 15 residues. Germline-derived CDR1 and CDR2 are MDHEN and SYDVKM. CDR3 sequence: CASSLDGGAYQPQHF. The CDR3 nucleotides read TGTGCCAGCAGTTTGGACGGGGGGGCCTACCAGCCCCAGCATTTT. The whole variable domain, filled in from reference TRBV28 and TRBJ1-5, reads DVKVTQSSRYLVKRTGEKVFLECVQDMDHENMFWYRQDPGLGLRLIYFSYDVKMKEKGDIPEGYSVSREKKERFSLILESASTNQTSMYLCASSLDGGAYQPQHFGDGTRLSIL.

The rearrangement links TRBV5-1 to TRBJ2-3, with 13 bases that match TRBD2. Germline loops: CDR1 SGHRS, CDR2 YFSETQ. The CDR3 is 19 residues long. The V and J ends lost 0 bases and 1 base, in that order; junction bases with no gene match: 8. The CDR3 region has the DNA TGCGCCAGCAGCTTGGGACTAGCGGGAGGAGTCTGGGGCACAGATACGCAGTATTTT. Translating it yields CASSLGLAGGVWGTDTQYF.

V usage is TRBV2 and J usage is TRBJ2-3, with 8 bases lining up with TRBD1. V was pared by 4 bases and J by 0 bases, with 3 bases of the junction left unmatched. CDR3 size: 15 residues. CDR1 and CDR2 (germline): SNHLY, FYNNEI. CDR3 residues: CASSGDRSSTDTQYF. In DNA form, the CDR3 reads TGTGCCAGCAGTGGGGACAGGTCAAGCACAGATACGCAGTATTTT.

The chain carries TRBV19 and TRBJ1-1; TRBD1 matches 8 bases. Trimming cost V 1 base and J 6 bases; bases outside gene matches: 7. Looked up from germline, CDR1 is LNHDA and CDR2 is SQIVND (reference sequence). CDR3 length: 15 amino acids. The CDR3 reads CASSIADRAQAEAFF. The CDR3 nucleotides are TGTGCCAGTAGTATAGCGGACAGGGCCCAGGCTGAAGCTTTCTTT. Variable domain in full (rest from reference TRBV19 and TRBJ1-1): DGGITQSPKYLFRKEGQNVTLSCEQNLNHDAMYWYRQDPGQGLRLIYYSQIVNDFQKGDIAEGYSVSREKKESFPLTVTSAQKNPTAFYLCASSIADRAQAEAFFGQGTRLTVV.

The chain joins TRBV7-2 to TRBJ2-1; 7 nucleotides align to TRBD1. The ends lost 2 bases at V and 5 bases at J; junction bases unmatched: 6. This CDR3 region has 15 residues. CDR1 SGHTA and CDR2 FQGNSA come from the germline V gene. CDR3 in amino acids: CASSLQGDNNNEQFF. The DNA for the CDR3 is TGTGCCAGCAGCTTACAGGGGGATAACAACAATGAGCAGTTCTTC.

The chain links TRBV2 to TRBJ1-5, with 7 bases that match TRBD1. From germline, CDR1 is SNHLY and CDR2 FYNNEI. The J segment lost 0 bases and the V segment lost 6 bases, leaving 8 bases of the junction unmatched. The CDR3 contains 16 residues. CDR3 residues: CASSGTVRYSNQPQHF. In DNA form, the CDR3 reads TGTGCCAGCAGCGGGACAGTGAGGTATAGCAATCAGCCCCAGCATTTT. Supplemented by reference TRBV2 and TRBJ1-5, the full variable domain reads EPEVTQTPSHQVTQMGQEVILRCVPISNHLYFYWYRQILGQKVEFLVSFYNNEISEKSEIFDDQFSVERPDGSNFTLKIRSTKLEDSAMYFCASSGTVRYSNQPQHFGDGTRLSIL.

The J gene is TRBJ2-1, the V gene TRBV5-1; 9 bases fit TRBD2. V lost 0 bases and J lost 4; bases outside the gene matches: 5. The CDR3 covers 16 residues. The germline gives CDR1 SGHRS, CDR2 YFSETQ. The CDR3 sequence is CASSLAPTSGYNEQFF. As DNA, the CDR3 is TGCGCCAGCAGCTTGGCCCCGACTAGCGGATACAATGAGCAGTTCTTC.

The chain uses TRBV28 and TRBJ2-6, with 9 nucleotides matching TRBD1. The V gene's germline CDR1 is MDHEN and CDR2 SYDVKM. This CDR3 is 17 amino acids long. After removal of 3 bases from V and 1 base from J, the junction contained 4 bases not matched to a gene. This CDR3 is CASSLDRGGSGANVLTF. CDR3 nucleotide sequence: TGTGCCAGCAGTTTGGACAGGGGTGGATCTGGGGCCAACGTCCTGACTTTC.